These 30 T cell receptor beta chains came from one sample sequenced in a study of somatic mutations in cytotoxic T cells in rheumatoid arthritis. Profiling relied on immunoSEQ multiplex PCR, and the TCRdb table lists in-frame clones only, not all of them. Of 15,000 or so clones in the sample, 82% are singletons; the top ten hold roughly 27%. Sequencing input: CD8+ T cells sorted from blood. Receptors were obtained from an adult with rheumatoid arthritis.

This chain uses TRBV13 with TRBJ2-7, with D uncertain. Germline values: CDR1 PRHDT, CDR2 FYEKMQ (reference sequence). There are 14 residues in the CDR3. Deletions cut 0 bases from V and 2 bases from J, with 8 bases between. In DNA form, the CDR3 reads TGTGCCAGCAGCTTAGGCCTACGGCCCTACGAGCAGTACTTC. This gives the protein CASSLGLRPYEQYF.

V is TRBV11-3 and J is TRBJ2-2; 14 bases align to TRBD2. This CDR3 comprises 20 residues. Germline V gene data show CDR1 as SGHNT and CDR2 as YENEEA. V was pared by 5 bases and J by 4 bases, with 15 bases of the junction left unmatched. CDR3 coding DNA: TGTGCCAGCAGCCCACGGTGGGGGACTAGCGGGAGAGGGGGCACCGGGGAGCTGTTTTTT. Its translation is CASSPRWGTSGRGGTGELFF.

The chain is built from TRBV2 and TRBJ2-1; 9 nucleotides match TRBD2. This CDR3 comprises 18 residues. J lost 2 bases, V lost 0 bases, and 8 bases had no gene match. In germline, CDR1 is SNHLY, CDR2 FYNNEI. The CDR3 loop reads CASSEALLAGLTYNEQFF. The CDR3 coding sequence is TGTGCCAGCAGTGAAGCGCTTCTAGCGGGACTTACCTACAATGAGCAGTTCTTC.

The chain links TRBV29-1 to TRBJ1-5; D possibly corresponds to TRBD1 (5 bases). Per the germline V gene, CDR1 is SQVTM and CDR2 is ANQGSEA. V was clipped by 4 bases and J by 3 bases, with 16 bases between them. The CDR3 consists of 15 residues. CDR3 in amino acids: CSVAPDPGPNQPQHF. The DNA of the CDR3 is TGCAGCGTTGCCCCGGACCCGGGGCCCAATCAGCCCCAGCATTTT.

The chain uses TRBV25-1 and TRBJ2-1, with D tentatively TRBD1 or TRBD2 (5 bases each). This CDR3 comprises 11 residues. Germline V gene sequence: CDR1 MGHDK, CDR2 SYGVNS. With 4 bases removed from V and 13 bases from J, the gap between germline ends came to 11 bases. The CDR3 is CASSVGVVQFF. DNA of the CDR3: TGTGCCAGCAGTGTGGGGGTGGTCCAGTTCTTC.

The V call is TRBV19, the J call TRBJ2-1; 8 bases line up with TRBD2. Germline trimming cut 5 bases from V and 7 bases from J; bases unmatched to any gene: 7. CDR1 and CDR2 from the germline V gene are LNHDA and SQIVND (reference sequence). This CDR3 has 14 residues. The CDR3 loop is CASSLGTRINEQFF. CDR3 nucleotide sequence: TGTGCCAGTAGTTTAGGGACTAGAATAAATGAGCAGTTCTTC.

In this sample, this clone turned up a few times. CDR3 in amino acids: CAWTGGRSSNYGYTF. DNA for the CDR3: TGTGCCTGGACCGGAGGCAGGAGTTCTAACTATGGCTACACCTTC. This rearrangement joins TRBV30 to TRBJ1-2; D is ambiguous. This CDR3 spans 15 amino acids. Germline V gene data show CDR1 as GTSNPN and CDR2 as SVGIG (reference sequence). Trimming shortened V by 4 bases and J by 0 bases, and 15 bases separated the two germline ends.

The chain recombines TRBV29-1 with TRBJ1-4, with D perhaps TRBD1 (5 bases). Trimming stripped 5 bases from V and 7 bases from J, with 14 bases between. Germline CDR1 SQVTM, CDR2 ANQGSEA. This CDR3 has 13 residues. The CDR3 DNA follows: TGCAGCGTTTTTAGGGTCGACAGTGAAAAACTGTTTTTT. Its translation: CSVFRVDSEKLFF. The full variable domain, with the rest looked up from reference TRBV29-1 and TRBJ1-4, is SAVISQKPSRDICQRGTSLTIQCQVDSQVTMMFWYRQQPGQSLTLIATANQGSEATYESGFVIDKFPISRPNLTFSTLTVSNMSPEDSSIYLCSVFRVDSEKLFFGSGTQLSVL.

The rearrangement uses TRBV11-2 and TRBJ2-7; D possibly uses TRBD1 or TRBD2 (7 bases each). The CDR3 has 12 residues. The germline CDR1 and CDR2 sequences are SGHAT and FQNNGV. V dropped 4 bases and J dropped 5 bases, with 9 bases sitting between them. The CDR3 spells CASSSGGDEQYF. The CDR3, as DNA: TGTGCCAGCAGCTCAGGGGGGGACGAGCAGTACTTC.

This chain connects TRBV28 to TRBJ2-1, with D tentatively TRBD1 (7 bases). The germline gives CDR1 MDHEN, CDR2 SYDVKM. V dropped 5 bases and J dropped 3 bases, with 14 bases sitting between them. The CDR3 spans 15 residues. CDR3 region: CASSAGQLVYNEQFF. The CDR3 DNA sequence: TGTGCCAGCAGTGCGGGACAGTTGGTCTACAATGAGCAGTTCTTC.

This clone was seen only a few times. The chain couples TRBV28 to TRBJ1-1, with D hard to call. The V gene lost 2 bases and the J gene lost 0 bases, with 16 bases spanning the gap. Germline loops: CDR1 MDHEN, CDR2 SYDVKM. CDR3 length: 17 amino acids. The CDR3 bases are TGTGCCAGCAGTTTAGCCTGGAGTGATAGGATGAACACTGAAGCTTTCTTT. As protein: CASSLAWSDRMNTEAFF.

This clone showed up just a few times. V is TRBV2 and J is TRBJ1-3; D is ambiguous. CDR3 length: 15 amino acids. V shed 3 bases and J shed 0 bases, with 9 bases lying between them. Germline assignment: CDR1 SNHLY and CDR2 FYNNEI. The CDR3 spells CASSESPGSGNTIYF. The CDR3 nucleotides are TGTGCCAGCAGTGAGAGCCCCGGCTCTGGAAACACCATATATTTT.

This clone was observed a few times. The rearrangement joins TRBV6-6 to TRBJ2-5, with D possibly being TRBD1 (6 bases). The germline gives CDR1 MNHNY, CDR2 SVGAGI (reference sequence). V was clipped by 5 bases and J by 2 bases, with 12 bases between them. This CDR3 spans 14 amino acids. Written as DNA, the CDR3 is TGTGCCAGCAGTCATCTCCAGGGGCAAGAGACCCAGTACTTC. Translation: CASSHLQGQETQYF.

The chain carries TRBV7-9 and TRBJ2-1; D unresolved. Germline V gene lookup returns CDR1 SEHNR and CDR2 FQNEAQ (reference sequence). This CDR3 is built from 12 residues. The V and J ends lost 3 bases and 7 bases respectively, with 7 bases between them. CDR3 in amino acids: CASSFGANEQFF. The CDR3, as DNA: TGTGCCAGCAGCTTCGGCGCTAATGAGCAGTTCTTC.

This clone occurred once. The V call is TRBV19, the J call TRBJ2-1, with TRBD2 as a possible D gene (6 bases). Germline CDR1 is LNHDA and CDR2 is SQIVND (reference sequence). Trimming removed 3 bases at V and 2 bases at J, with 11 bases between. The CDR3 loop spans 15 amino acids. CDR3 DNA sequence: TGTGCCAGTAGTATCGGCGGGGAAGCCTACAATGAGCAGTTCTTC. It specifies CASSIGGEAYNEQFF.

This chain uses TRBV27 with TRBJ2-7; possibly TRBD2 for D (6 bases). The germline V gene encodes CDR1 MNHEY and CDR2 SMNVEV (reference sequence). The CDR3 extends over 14 amino acids. Between the trimmed V and J ends, which lost 5 bases and 2 bases, there was a span of 13 bases. The CDR3 is CASSLGLTPYEQYF. The CDR3 region has the DNA TGTGCCAGCAGTCTGGGACTTACCCCCTACGAGCAGTACTTC.

This clone has more than one count but fewer than ten. The chain employs TRBV6-5 and TRBJ2-1; D gene ambiguous. This CDR3 comprises 13 residues. Germline V gene data show CDR1 as MNHEY and CDR2 as SVGAGI. Between the trimmed V and J ends, which lost 2 bases and 5 bases, there was a span of 7 bases. The CDR3 nucleotides are TGTGCCAGCAGTTACCGCGGAAACAATGAGCAGTTCTTC. Translated: CASSYRGNNEQFF.

V usage is TRBV10-3 and J usage is TRBJ2-7; 8 nucleotides match TRBD1. This CDR3 spans 13 amino acids. The V gene end was trimmed by 9 bases and the J gene end by 4 bases; junction bases not matched to a gene: 8. Looked up from germline, CDR1 is ENHRY and CDR2 is SYGVKD. CDR3 region: CAIRDRRSYEQYF. The CDR3 DNA sequence: TGTGCCATTAGGGACAGGAGATCTTACGAGCAGTACTTC.

The chain uses TRBV7-2 and TRBJ2-7, with TRBD2 matching over 14 bases. Germline lookup yields CDR1 SGHTA and CDR2 FQGNSA. CDR3 length: 16 amino acids. V gave up 5 bases and J gave up 2 bases; unmatched junction bases: 5. The CDR3 region is CASSPGLAGVPYEQYF. In DNA form, the CDR3 reads TGTGCCAGCAGCCCGGGACTAGCGGGAGTTCCCTACGAGCAGTACTTC.

V gene TRBV18 combines with J gene TRBJ2-6, with D unresolved. The germline gives CDR1 KGHSH, CDR2 LQKENI. Trimming took off 3 bases at V and 1 base at J, with 7 bases between the two ends. CDR3 length: 15 amino acids. Here the CDR3 DNA reads TGTGCCAGCTCACCCCGGCGGTCTGGGGCCAACGTCCTGACTTTC. This sequence encodes CASSPRRSGANVLTF.

This clone has more than one count but fewer than ten. The rearrangement joins TRBV14 to TRBJ1-1; possibly TRBD1 for D (6 bases). The germline V gene encodes CDR1 SGHDN and CDR2 FVKESK. V shed 4 bases and J shed 4 bases, with 10 bases lying between them. The CDR3 covers 13 residues. The CDR3: CASSLQGFTEAFF. As DNA, the CDR3 is TGTGCCAGCAGCCTACAGGGTTTCACTGAAGCTTTCTTT. Together with reference TRBV14 and TRBJ1-1, the CDR3 gives the full variable domain: EAGVTQFPSHSVIEKGQTVTLRCDPISGHDNLYWYRRVMGKEIKFLLHFVKESKQDESGMPNNRFLAERTGGTYSTLKVQPAELEDSGVYFCASSLQGFTEAFFGQGTRLTVV.

The chain couples TRBV6-5 to TRBJ2-1; the D gene is possibly TRBD1 (6 bases). V dropped 10 bases and J dropped 4 bases, with 11 bases sitting between them. This CDR3 region has 12 residues. Per the germline V gene, CDR1 is MNHEY and CDR2 is SVGAGI. CDR3 protein: CATKDRYNEQFF. CDR3 sequence (DNA): TGTGCCACTAAAGACAGGTACAATGAGCAGTTCTTC.

The rearrangement joins TRBV4-1 to TRBJ1-1, with a weak D call TRBD1 (6 bases). CDR1 and CDR2 (germline): MGHRA, YSYEKL. The CDR3 runs to 15 residues. Trimming pared 2 bases from V and 3 bases from J, leaving 13 bases between. The CDR3: CASSQPAGADTEAFF. The CDR3 bases are TGCGCCAGCAGCCAACCTGCAGGGGCGGACACTGAAGCTTTCTTT.

This sequence joins TRBV9 and TRBJ2-3, with 10 bases matching TRBD1. The CDR3 contains 17 residues. Germline-derived CDR1 and CDR2 are SGDLS and YYNGEE. The J segment lost 6 bases and the V segment lost 4 bases, leaving 14 bases of the junction unmatched. The CDR3 DNA reads as TGTGCCAGCAGCCCTGAACTGACAGGGGGCAAGTCGGATACGCAGTATTTT. This translates into CASSPELTGGKSDTQYF.

The V call is TRBV5-1, the J call TRBJ1-2, with D possibly TRBD1 on 6 matching bases. Germline V CDR1 and CDR2: SGHRS, YFSETQ. Trimming stripped 2 bases from V and 7 bases from J, with 15 bases between. CDR3 length: 14 residues. The CDR3, as DNA: TGCGCCAGCAGCTTCGTCCAGGGGAACAGTGGCTACACCTTC. Protein: CASSFVQGNSGYTF.

The CDR3, as DNA: TGTGCCAGCAGCTCCCTAGCGGGGGGGATTAAGAGCTCCTACAATGAGCAGTTCTTC. Translated: CASSSLAGGIKSSYNEQFF. This chain links TRBV7-2 with TRBJ2-1; 12 bases are a match to TRBD2. The germline gives CDR1 SGHTA, CDR2 FQGNSA. V trimming: 4 bases; J trimming: 0 bases; junction bases outside the gene matches: 10. The CDR3 spans 19 residues.

This clone was recorded once. V gene TRBV9 combines with J gene TRBJ1-2; D ambiguous. The germline V gene encodes CDR1 SGDLS and CDR2 YYNGEE. The CDR3 contains 16 residues. The V and J ends lost 0 bases and 6 bases respectively, with 18 bases between them. The CDR3 loop reads CASSVAEAHLTNGYTF. The CDR3 bases are TGTGCCAGCAGCGTAGCGGAGGCCCACCTAACTAATGGCTACACCTTC.

For the CDR3, the DNA is TGTGCCAGCAGTTTAGGGAAGACGGCGGCATCGGCCAAAAACATTCAGTACTTC. Translating it yields CASSLGKTAASAKNIQYF. The rearrangement uses TRBV28 and TRBJ2-4; D not certain. Trimming left V 2 bases short and J 1 base short, with 18 bases between. CDR3 length: 18 amino acids. The germline gives CDR1 MDHEN, CDR2 SYDVKM.

The J gene is TRBJ2-2, the V gene TRBV27; tentatively, D is TRBD2 (6 bases). Germline CDR1 reads MNHEY; CDR2 reads SMNVEV (reference sequence). Trimming took off 1 base at V and 6 bases at J, with 9 bases between the two ends. The CDR3 consists of 14 residues. The CDR3 sequence is CASSLWGDAGELFF. The CDR3 DNA reads TGTGCCAGCAGTTTATGGGGGGATGCCGGGGAGCTGTTTTTT.

The chain couples TRBV7-8 to TRBJ2-3; D is perhaps TRBD2 (5 bases). The CDR3 covers 16 residues. Trimming shortened V by 5 bases and J by 3 bases, and 18 bases separated the two germline ends. CDR1 is SGHVS and CDR2 is FQNEAQ in the germline V gene. CDR3 region: CASSPKDSPRTDTQYF. In DNA form, the CDR3 reads TGTGCCAGCAGCCCGAAGGACTCGCCTAGGACAGATACGCAGTATTTT.